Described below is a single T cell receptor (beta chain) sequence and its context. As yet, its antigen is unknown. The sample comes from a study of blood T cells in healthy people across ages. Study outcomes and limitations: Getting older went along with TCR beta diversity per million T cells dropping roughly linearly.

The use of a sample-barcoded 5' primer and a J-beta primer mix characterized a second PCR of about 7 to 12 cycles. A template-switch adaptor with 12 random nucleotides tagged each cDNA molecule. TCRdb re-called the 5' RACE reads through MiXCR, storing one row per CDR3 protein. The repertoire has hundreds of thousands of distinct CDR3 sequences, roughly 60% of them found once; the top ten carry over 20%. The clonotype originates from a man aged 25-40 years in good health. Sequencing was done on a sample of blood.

The CDR3 sequence is CSVGMVGLAVLSGYNEQFF. The DNA for the CDR3 is TGCAGCGTTGGTATGGTCGGACTAGCGGTCCTTAGTGGGTACAATGAGCAGTTCTTC. V usage is TRBV29-1 and J usage is TRBJ2-1, with 10 bases aligning to TRBD2. CDR3 length equals 19 residues. The V segment lost 4 bases and the J segment 4 bases; nucleotides outside the gene matches: 19. Germline assignment: CDR1 SQVTM and CDR2 ANQGSEA.